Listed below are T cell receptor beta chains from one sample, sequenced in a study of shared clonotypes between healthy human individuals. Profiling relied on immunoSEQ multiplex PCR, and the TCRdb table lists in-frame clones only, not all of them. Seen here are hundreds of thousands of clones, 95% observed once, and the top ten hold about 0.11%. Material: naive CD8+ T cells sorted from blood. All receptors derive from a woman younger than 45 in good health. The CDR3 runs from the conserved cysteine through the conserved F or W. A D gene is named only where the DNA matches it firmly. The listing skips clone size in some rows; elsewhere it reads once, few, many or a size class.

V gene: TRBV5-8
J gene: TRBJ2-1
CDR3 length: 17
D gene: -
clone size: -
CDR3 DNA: TGTGCCAGCAGCTGGGAATTGTCGGGACTTGGGGGCAATGAGCAGTTCTTC
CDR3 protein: CASSWELSGLGGNEQFF

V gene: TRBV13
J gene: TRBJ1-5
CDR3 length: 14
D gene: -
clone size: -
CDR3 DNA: TGTGCCAGCAGCCTCGGAGGGAGCAATCAGCCCCAGCATTTT
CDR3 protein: CASSLGGSNQPQHF

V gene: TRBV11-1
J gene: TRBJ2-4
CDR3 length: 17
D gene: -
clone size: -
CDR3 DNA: TGTGCCAGCAGCTTAGTCGGCGGTCTGGGGGCCAAAAACATTCAGTACTTC
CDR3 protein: CASSLVGGLGAKNIQYF

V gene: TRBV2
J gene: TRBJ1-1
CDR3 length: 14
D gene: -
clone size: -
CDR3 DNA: TGTGCCAGCAGCATGACCGTATTGAACACTGAAGCTTTCTTT
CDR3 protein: CASSMTVLNTEAFF

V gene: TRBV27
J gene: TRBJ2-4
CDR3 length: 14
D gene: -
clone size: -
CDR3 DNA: TGTGCCAGCAGTTTGTGGCCCAGTGCCAACATTCAGTACTTC
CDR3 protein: CASSLWPSANIQYF

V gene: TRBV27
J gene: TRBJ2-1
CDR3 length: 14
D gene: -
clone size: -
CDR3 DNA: TGTGCCAGCTCCCTCGGGGACACCGGACGGGAGCAGTTCTTC
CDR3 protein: CASSLGDTGREQFF

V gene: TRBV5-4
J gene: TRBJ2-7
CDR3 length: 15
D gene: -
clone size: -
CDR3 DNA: TGTGCCAGCAGCTTGGGGGGGAAAGCGGCGTACGAGCAGTACTTC
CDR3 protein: CASSLGGKAAYEQYF

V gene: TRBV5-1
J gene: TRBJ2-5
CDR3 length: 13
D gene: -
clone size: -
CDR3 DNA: TGCGCCAGCAGCTTAATCCCGTGGGAGACCCAGTACTTC
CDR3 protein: CASSLIPWETQYF

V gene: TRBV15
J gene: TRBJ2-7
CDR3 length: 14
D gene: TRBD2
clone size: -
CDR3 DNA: TGTGCCACCAGTGTTGCGGGAGAAACCTACGAGCAGTACTTC
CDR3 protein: CATSVAGETYEQYF

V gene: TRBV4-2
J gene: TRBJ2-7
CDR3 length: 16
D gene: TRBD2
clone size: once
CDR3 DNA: TGTGCCAGCAGCCAGGCGGTACGTAGCGGGTCCTACGAGCAGTACTTC
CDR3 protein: CASSQAVRSGSYEQYF

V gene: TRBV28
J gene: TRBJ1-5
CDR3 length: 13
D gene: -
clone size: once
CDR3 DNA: TGTGCCAGCAGTTTACGGTCTAATCAGCCCCAGCATTTT
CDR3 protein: CASSLRSNQPQHF

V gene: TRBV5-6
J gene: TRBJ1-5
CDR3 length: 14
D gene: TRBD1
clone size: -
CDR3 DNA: TGTGCCAGCAGCTTACAGGGGGCTCATCAGCCCCAGCATTTT
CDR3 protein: CASSLQGAHQPQHF

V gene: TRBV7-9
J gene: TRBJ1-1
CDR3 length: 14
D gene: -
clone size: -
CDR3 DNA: TGTGCCAGCAGCTTCGGGGAAATGAACACTGAAGCTTTCTTT
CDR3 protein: CASSFGEMNTEAFF

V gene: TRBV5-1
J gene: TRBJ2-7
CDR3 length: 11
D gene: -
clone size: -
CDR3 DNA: TGCGCCAGCAGCTTGGGGTACGAGCAGTACTTC
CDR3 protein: CASSLGYEQYF

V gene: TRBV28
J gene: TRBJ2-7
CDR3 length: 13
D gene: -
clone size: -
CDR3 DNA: TGTGCCGGTTCGTGGCAGGCCGCCGACGAGCAGTACTTC
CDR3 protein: CAGSWQAADEQYF

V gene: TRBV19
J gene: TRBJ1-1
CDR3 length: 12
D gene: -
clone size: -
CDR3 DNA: TGTGCCACCTCCCCAGGGAACACTGAAGCTTTCTTT
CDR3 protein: CATSPGNTEAFF

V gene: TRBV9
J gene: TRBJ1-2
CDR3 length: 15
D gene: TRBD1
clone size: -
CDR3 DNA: TGTGCCAGCAGCGCCCACAAGACAGGGGAGTATGGCTACACCTTC
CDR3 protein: CASSAHKTGEYGYTF

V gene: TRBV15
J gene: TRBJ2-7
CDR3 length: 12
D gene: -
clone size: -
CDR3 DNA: TGTGCCACCAGCAGAGGGGCGGACGAGCAGTACTTC
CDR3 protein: CATSRGADEQYF

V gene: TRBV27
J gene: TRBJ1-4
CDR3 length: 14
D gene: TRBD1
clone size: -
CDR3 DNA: TGTGCCAGCAGCAGGGGGCTTGCTAATGAAAAACTGTTTTTT
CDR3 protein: CASSRGLANEKLFF

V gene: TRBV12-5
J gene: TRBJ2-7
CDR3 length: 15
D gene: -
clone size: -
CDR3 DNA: TGTGCTAGTGGTTTGGTACGAGGGGGAGCGTACGAGCAGTACTTC
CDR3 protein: CASGLVRGGAYEQYF

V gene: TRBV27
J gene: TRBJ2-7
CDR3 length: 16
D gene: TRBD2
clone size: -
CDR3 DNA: TGTGCCAGCAGTTACTCTAGCGGAGAAGATTCCTACGAGCAGTACTTC
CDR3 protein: CASSYSSGEDSYEQYF

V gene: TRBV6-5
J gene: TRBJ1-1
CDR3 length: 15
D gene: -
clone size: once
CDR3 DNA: TGTGCCAGCAGGCAACTCTCCGGGGGGCACACTGAAGCTTTCTTT
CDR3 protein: CASRQLSGGHTEAFF

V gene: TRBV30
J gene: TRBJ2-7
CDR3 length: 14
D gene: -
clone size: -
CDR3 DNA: TGTGCCTGGAGCCAATGGGGCCGCTCCTACGAGCAGTACTTC
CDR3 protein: CAWSQWGRSYEQYF

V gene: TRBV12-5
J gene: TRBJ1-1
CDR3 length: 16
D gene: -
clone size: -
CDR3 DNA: TGTGCTAGTGGTGGGGTGGGGGCTGGTTTTGTCACTGAAGCTTTCTTT
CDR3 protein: CASGGVGAGFVTEAFF

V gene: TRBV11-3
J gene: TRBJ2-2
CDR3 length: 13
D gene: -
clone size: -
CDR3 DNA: TGTGCCAGCAGCTTAGGTCCTAGTTCGGAGCTGTTTTTT
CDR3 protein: CASSLGPSSELFF

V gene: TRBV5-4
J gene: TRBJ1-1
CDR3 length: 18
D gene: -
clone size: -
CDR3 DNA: TGTGCCAGCAGCTTGGACGAGGGGACGCAAGAGACTAACACTGAAGCTTTCTTT
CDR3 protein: CASSLDEGTQETNTEAFF

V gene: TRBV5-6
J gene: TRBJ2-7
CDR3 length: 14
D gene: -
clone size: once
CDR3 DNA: TGTGCCAGCACCCCTGAAGGGGGAACCTACGAGCAGTACTTC
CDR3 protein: CASTPEGGTYEQYF

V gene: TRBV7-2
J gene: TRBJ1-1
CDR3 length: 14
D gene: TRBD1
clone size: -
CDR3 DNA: TGTGCCAGCAGCAGCAACAGGGGGAGGACTGAAGCTTTCTTT
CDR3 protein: CASSSNRGRTEAFF

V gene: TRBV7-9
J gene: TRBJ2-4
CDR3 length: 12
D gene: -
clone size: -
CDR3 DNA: TGTGCCAGCAGCTTAGGAACAAACATTCAGTACTTC
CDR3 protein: CASSLGTNIQYF

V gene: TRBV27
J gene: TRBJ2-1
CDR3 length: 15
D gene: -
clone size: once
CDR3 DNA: TGTGCCAGCAGTTTACTTGTGGGGTCCGCCAATGAGCAGTTCTTC
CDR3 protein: CASSLLVGSANEQFF

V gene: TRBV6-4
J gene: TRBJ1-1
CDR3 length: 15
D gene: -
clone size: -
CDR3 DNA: TGTGCCAGCAGTGACGGGTCCCCCGGGAGCACTGAAGCTTTCTTT
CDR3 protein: CASSDGSPGSTEAFF

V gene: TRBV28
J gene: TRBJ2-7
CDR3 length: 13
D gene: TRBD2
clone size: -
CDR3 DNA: TGTGCCAGCAGTTCACTAGCGTCCTACGAGCAGTACTTC
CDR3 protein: CASSSLASYEQYF

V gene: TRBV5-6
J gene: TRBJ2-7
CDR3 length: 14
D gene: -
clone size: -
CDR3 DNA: TGTGCCAGCAGCTTGGTCAACTCAGTCTACGAGCAGTACTTC
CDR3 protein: CASSLVNSVYEQYF

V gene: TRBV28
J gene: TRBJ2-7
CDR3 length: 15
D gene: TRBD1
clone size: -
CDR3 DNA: TGTGCCAGCAAACCGGGGTGGGACAGAAGGGACGAGCAGTACTTC
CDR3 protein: CASKPGWDRRDEQYF

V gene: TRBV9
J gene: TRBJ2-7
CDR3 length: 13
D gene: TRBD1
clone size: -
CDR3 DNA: TGTGCCAGCAGCCCTGGGACAGTCTACGAGCAGTACTTC
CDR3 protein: CASSPGTVYEQYF

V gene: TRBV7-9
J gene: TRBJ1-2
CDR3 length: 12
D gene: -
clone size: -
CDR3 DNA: TGTGCCAGCAGCTTAGACAGAGACGGCTACACCTTC
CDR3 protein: CASSLDRDGYTF